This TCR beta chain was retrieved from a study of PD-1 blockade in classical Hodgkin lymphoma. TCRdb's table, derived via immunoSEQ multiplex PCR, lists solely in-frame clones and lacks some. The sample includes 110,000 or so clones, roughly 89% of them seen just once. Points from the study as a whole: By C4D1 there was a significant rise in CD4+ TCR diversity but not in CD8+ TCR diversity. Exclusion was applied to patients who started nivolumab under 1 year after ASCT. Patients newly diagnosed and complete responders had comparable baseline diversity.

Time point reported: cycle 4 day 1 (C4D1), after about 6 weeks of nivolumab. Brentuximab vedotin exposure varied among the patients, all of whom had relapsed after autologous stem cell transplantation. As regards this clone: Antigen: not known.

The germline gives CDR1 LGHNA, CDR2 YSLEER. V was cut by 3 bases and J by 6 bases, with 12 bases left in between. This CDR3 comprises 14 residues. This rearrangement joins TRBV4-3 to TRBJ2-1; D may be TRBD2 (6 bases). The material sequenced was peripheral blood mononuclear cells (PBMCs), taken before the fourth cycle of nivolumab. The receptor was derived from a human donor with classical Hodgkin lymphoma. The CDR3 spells CASSHQGTLNEQFF. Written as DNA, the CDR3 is TGCGCCAGCAGCCATCAAGGGACTCTCAATGAGCAGTTCTTC.